The 13 T cell receptor beta chains listed next were all sequenced from one sample in a study of memory CD4+ T cells and cytomegalovirus serostatus. The table came from immunoSEQ multiplex PCR; TCRdb's copy has only in-frame clones and leaves some out. The sample carries about 48,000 clones, 78% recorded once. Single viable CD3+CD4+CD8-CD45RO+ cells were sorted as the memory CD4+ T cells. Sequenced: memory CD4+ T cells from blood. Receptor source: an adult in good health and CMV-seronegative.

The V and J genes are TRBV5-1 and TRBJ1-2; D is perhaps TRBD1 (5 bases). The CDR3 runs 15 residues. The germline V and J ends were trimmed by 4 bases and 1 base, with 14 bases remaining between them. Germline V gene data show CDR1 as SGHRS and CDR2 as YFSETQ. The CDR3 region has the DNA TGCGCCAGCAGCCCTCAGGGTACCGATAACTATGGCTACACCTTC. This codes for CASSPQGTDNYGYTF.

The V gene is TRBV7-6, the J gene TRBJ1-1; D is ambiguous. V was trimmed by 5 bases and J by 5 bases, leaving 15 bases between them. CDR1 and CDR2 (germline): SGHVS, FNYEAQ. The CDR3 has 14 residues. The CDR3 bases are TGTGCCAGCAGCCCCTGGACCTCGGGAACTGAAGCTTTCTTT. Its protein product is CASSPWTSGTEAFF.

The CDR3 DNA reads as TGTGCCTGGATGGATCGCCCGCCGAATTCACCCCTCCACTTT. It specifies CAWMDRPPNSPLHF. The gene calls are TRBV30 and TRBJ1-6; no reliable D call. CDR3 length: 14 amino acids. The ends were cut back, 4 bases at V and 7 bases at J, with 14 bases in the middle. In germline, CDR1 is GTSNPN, CDR2 SVGIG (reference sequence).

V usage is TRBV11-3 and J usage is TRBJ2-2; D remains ambiguous. Germline lookup yields CDR1 SGHNT and CDR2 YENEEA. The V gene lost 5 bases and the J gene lost 0 bases, with 10 bases spanning the gap. This CDR3 spans 15 amino acids. CDR3 sequence: CASSRDGPNTGELFF. The CDR3 DNA reads as TGTGCCAGCAGCCGCGACGGTCCGAACACCGGGGAGCTGTTTTTT.

This sequence joins TRBV5-4 and TRBJ2-7; D ambiguous. Germline V CDR1 and CDR2: SGHNT, YYREEE (reference sequence). The CDR3 contains 13 residues. V lost 0 bases and J lost 5, with 9 bases in between. CDR3 coding DNA: TGTGCCAGCAGCTTGGTAGGGCGGAACGAGCAGTACTTC. Amino acids: CASSLVGRNEQYF.

The chain is built from TRBV28 and TRBJ2-7; the D is unclear. V lost 6 bases and J 2 bases, leaving 14 bases between the germline ends. In germline, CDR1 is MDHEN, CDR2 SYDVKM. There are 14 residues in the CDR3. The CDR3 DNA follows: TGTGCCAGCAGCTTACATCGAACGCCCTACGAGCAGTACTTC. Its translation is CASSLHRTPYEQYF.

This chain uses TRBV5-1 with TRBJ2-2; the match to TRBD2 covers 11 bases. There are 16 residues in the CDR3. Germline V gene data show CDR1 as SGHRS and CDR2 as YFSETQ. The V and J ends lost 2 bases and 6 bases, in that order; junction bases with no gene match: 6. CDR3 nucleotides: TGCGCCAGCAGCTTCCGAACTAGCGGGGGCGCCGGGGAGCTGTTTTTT. Translation: CASSFRTSGGAGELFF. The full variable domain, with the rest looked up from reference TRBV5-1 and TRBJ2-2, is KAGVTQTPRYLIKTRGQQVTLSCSPISGHRSVSWYQQTPGQGLQFLFEYFSETQRNKGNFPGRFSGRQFSNSRSEMNVSTLELGDSALYLCASSFRTSGGAGELFFGEGSRLTVL.

The chain uses TRBV11-2 and TRBJ2-3; D is perhaps TRBD1 (6 bases). This CDR3 contains 16 residues. Germline V gene lookup returns CDR1 SGHAT and CDR2 FQNNGV. V was pared by 5 bases and J by 8 bases, with 23 bases between. The CDR3 bases are TGTGCCAGCAGCCCAGGGGTGGACGCCTCGGGTGGTACGCAGTATTTT. Its translation is CASSPGVDASGGTQYF.

The gene calls are TRBV18 and TRBJ2-7, with unresolved D. CDR1 and CDR2 (germline): KGHSH, LQKENI. With 3 bases removed from V and 6 bases from J, the gap between germline ends came to 18 bases. There are 15 residues in the CDR3. The CDR3 bases are TGTGCCAGCTCACCCGCGGAGACGTCGGTAGGCGAGCAGTACTTC. Translated, it gives CASSPAETSVGEQYF.

The V call is TRBV19, the J call TRBJ2-2; D unclear. The germline CDR1 and CDR2 sequences are LNHDA and SQIVND (reference sequence). The CDR3 extends over 15 amino acids. V lost 6 bases, J lost 2 bases, and 13 bases lay in between. In DNA form, the CDR3 reads TGTGCCAGTAGATTGGGCCTCCGAAACACCGGGGAGCTGTTTTTT. It encodes CASRLGLRNTGELFF.

The V gene is TRBV6-6, the J gene TRBJ2-7, with TRBD1 matching 7 bases. This CDR3 has 14 residues. From germline, CDR1 is MNHNY and CDR2 SVGAGI (reference sequence). Trimming at V came to 2 bases and at J to 3 bases, leaving 4 bases not matched to a gene. This CDR3 reads CASSYTGQNYEQYF. In DNA form, the CDR3 reads TGTGCCAGCAGTTACACGGGACAGAACTACGAGCAGTACTTC.

The chain recombines TRBV27 with TRBJ1-2, with TRBD1 identical over 12 bases. CDR1 is MNHEY, CDR2 SMNVEV, per germline (reference sequence). This CDR3 has 15 amino acids. J was trimmed by 4 bases and V by 8 bases; bases with no gene match: 8. The CDR3 loop is CASRGQGARGYGYTF. The CDR3 region has the DNA TGTGCCAGCCGGGGACAGGGGGCGCGGGGCTATGGCTACACCTTC.

This clone was picked up one time. V gene TRBV6-5 combines with J gene TRBJ2-7, with TRBD1 matching 7 bases. Germline values: CDR1 MNHEY, CDR2 SVGAGI. The CDR3 runs to 15 residues. Trimming removed 7 bases from V and 0 bases from J; junction bases left unmatched: 9. CDR3 DNA sequence: TGTGCCAGCAACCGGGACAGTACGAGCTCCTACGAGCAGTACTTC. Residues: CASNRDSTSSYEQYF.